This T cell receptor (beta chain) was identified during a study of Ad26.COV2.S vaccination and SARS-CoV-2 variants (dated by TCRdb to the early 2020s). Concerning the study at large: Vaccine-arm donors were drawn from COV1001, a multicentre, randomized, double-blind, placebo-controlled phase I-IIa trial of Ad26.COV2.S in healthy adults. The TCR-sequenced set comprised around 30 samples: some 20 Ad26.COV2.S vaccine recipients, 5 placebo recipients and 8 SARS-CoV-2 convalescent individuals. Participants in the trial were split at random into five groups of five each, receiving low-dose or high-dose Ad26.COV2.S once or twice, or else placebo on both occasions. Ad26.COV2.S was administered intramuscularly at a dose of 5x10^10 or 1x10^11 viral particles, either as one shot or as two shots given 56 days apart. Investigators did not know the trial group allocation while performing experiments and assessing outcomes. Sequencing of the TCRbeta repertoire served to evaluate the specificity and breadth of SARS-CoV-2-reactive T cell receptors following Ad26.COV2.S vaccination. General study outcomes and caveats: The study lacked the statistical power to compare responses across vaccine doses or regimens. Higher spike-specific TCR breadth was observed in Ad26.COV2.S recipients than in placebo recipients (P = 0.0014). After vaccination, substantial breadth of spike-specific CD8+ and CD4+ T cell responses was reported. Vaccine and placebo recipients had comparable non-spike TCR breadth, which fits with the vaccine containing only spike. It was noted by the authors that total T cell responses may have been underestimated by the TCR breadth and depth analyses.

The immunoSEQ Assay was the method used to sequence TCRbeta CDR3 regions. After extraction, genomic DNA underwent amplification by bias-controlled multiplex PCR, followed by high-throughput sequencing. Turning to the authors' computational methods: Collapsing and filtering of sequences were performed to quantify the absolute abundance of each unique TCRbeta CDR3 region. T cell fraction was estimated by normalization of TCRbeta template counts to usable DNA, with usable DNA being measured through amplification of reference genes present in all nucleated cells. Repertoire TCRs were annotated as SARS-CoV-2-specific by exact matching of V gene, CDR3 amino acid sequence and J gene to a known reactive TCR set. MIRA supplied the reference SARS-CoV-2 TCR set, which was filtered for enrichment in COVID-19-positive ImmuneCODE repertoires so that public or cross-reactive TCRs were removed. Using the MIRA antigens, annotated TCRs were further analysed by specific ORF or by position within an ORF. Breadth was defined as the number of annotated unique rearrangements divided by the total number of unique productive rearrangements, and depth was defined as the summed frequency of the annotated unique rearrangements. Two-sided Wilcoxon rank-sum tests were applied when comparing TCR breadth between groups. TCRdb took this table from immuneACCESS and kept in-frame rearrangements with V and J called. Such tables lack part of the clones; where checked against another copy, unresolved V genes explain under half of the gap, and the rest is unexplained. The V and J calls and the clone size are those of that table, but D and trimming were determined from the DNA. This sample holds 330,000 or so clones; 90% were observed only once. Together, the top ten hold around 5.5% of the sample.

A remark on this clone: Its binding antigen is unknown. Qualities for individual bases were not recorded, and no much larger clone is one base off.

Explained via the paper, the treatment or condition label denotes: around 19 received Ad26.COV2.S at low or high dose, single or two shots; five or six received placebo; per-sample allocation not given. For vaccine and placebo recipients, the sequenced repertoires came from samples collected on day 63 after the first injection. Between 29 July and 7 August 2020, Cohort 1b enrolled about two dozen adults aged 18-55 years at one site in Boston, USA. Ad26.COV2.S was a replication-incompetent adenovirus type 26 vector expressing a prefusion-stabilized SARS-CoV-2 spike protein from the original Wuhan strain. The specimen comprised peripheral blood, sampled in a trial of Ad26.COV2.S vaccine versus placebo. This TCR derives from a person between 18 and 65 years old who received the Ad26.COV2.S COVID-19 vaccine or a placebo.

In nucleotides, the sequence is TGCGCCAGCAGCTTGGTACTAGCGGGGGGCACAGATACGCAGTATTTT. Its protein reads: CASSLVLAGGTDTQYF. This chain joins TRBV5-1 to TRBJ2-3; 11 middle bases align to TRBD2. Here V drops 0 bases and J drops 1 base, and the junction holds 1 base not matched to any gene. Its CDR3 holds 16 amino acids, cysteine through phenylalanine. Of the read, only the CDR3 DNA is kept; its 48 bases are in frame from base 1. As encoded in the germline V gene, CDR1 is SGHRS while CDR2 is YFSETQ.